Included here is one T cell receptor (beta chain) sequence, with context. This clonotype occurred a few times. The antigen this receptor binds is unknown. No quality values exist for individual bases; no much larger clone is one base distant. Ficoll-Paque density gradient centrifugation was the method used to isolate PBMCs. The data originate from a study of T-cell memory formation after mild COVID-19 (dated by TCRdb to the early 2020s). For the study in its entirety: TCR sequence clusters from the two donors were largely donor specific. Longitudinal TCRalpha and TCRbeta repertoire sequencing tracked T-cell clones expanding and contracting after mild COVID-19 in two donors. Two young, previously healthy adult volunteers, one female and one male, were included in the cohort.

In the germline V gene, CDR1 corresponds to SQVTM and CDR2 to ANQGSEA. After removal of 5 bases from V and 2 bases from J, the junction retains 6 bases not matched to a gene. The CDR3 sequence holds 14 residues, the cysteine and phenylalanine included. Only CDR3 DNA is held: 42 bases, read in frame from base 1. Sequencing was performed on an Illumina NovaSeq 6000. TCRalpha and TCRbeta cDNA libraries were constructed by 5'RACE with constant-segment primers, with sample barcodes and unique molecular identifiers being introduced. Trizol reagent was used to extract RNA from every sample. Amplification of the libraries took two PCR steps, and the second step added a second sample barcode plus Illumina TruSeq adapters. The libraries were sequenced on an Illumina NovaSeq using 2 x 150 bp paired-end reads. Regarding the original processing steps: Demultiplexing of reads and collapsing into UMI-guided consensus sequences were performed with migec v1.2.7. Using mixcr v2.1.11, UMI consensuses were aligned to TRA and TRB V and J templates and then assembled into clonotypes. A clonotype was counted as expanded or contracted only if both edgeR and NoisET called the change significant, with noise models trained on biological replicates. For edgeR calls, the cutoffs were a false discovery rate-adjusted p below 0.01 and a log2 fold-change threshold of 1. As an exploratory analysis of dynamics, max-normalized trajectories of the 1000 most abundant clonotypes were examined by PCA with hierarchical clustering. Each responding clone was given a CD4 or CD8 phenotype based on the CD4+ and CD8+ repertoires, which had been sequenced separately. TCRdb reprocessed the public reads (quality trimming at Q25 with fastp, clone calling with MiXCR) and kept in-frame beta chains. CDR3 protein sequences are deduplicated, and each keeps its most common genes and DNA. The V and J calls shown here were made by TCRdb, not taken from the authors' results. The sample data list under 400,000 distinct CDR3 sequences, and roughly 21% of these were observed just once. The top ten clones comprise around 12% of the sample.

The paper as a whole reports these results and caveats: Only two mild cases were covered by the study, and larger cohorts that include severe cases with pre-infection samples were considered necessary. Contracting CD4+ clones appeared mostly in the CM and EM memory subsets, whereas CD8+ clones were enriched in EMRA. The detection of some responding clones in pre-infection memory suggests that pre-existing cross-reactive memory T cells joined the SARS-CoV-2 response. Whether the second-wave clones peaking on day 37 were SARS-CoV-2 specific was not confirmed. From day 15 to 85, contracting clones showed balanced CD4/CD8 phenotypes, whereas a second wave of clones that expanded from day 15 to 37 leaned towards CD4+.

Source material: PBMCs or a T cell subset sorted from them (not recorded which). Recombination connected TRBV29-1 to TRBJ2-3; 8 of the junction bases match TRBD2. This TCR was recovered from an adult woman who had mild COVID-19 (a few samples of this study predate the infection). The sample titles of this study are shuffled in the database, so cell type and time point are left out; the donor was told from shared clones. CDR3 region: CSVRTSGPTDTQYF. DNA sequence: TGCAGCGTTCGTACTAGCGGACCCACAGATACGCAGTATTTT.